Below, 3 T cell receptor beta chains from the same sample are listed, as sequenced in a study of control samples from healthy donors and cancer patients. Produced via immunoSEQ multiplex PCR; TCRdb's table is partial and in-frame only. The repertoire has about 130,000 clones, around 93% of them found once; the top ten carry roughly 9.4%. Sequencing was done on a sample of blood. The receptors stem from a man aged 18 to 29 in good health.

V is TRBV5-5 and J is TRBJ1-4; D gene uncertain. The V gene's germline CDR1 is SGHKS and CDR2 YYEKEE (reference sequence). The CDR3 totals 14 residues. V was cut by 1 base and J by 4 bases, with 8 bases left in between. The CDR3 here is CASSLTVRNEKLFF. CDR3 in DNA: TGTGCCAGCAGCTTGACGGTGCGTAATGAAAAACTGTTTTTT.

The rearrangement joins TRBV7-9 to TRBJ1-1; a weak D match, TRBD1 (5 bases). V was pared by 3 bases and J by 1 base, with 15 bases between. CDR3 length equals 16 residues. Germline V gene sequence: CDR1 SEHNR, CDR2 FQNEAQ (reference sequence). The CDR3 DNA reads TGTGCCAGCAGCTTGGGACCCCCTGGCGCGAACACTGAAGCTTTCTTT. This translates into CASSLGPPGANTEAFF.

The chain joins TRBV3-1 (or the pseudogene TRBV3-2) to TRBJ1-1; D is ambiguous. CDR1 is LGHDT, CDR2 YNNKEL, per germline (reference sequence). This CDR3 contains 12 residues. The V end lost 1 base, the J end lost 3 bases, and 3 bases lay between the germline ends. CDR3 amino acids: CASSQVDTEAFF. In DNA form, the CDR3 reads TGTGCCAGCAGCCAAGTAGACACTGAAGCTTTCTTT.